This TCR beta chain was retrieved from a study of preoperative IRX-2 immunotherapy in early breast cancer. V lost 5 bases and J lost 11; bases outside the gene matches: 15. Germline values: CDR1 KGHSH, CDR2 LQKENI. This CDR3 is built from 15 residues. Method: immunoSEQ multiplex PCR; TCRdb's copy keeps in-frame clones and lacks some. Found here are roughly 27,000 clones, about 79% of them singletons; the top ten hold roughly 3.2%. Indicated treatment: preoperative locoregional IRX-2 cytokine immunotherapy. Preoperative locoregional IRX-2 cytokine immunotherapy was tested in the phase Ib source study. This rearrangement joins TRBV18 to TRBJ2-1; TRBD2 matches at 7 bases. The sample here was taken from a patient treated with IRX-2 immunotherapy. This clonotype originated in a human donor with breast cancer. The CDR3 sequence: CASSALAGVGYKQFF. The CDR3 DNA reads TGTGCCAGCTCAGCCCTGGCGGGGGTTGGGTATAAGCAGTTCTTC.